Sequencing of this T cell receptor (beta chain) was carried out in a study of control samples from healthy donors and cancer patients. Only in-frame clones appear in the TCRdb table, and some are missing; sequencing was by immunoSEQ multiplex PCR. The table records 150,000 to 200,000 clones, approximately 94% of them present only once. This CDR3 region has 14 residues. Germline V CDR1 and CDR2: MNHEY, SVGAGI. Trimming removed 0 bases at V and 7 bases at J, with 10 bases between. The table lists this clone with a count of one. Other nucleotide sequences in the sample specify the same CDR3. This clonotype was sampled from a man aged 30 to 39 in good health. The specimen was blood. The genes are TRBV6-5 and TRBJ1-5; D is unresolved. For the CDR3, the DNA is TGTGCCAGCAGTTACTCCGGAGGTGGGCAGCCCCAGCATTTT. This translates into CASSYSGGGQPQHF.